The clone carrying this T cell receptor beta chain has only a few counts. Its antigen is currently unknown. This record belongs to a study of T cells after yellow fever vaccination. Germline loops: CDR1 SEHNR, CDR2 FQNEAQ (reference sequence). V lost 5 bases, J lost 2 bases, and 10 bases lay in between. The CDR3 totals 13 residues. Production of TCR cDNA was by 5'RACE template switching, which also added a universal primer site and UMIs. TCRdb re-called the 5' RACE reads through MiXCR, storing one row per CDR3 protein. The sample lists roughly 520,000 distinct CDR3 sequences, just over 20% occurring once. Broader study findings: Booster samples showed a return of most primary-vaccination clones (roughly 96% CD4, approximately 90% CD8). Clonotypes appearing in both CD4 and CD8 compartments existed, and their share was small.

The specimen comprised PBMCs, sampled approximately 22 days after the first yellow fever vaccination. V is TRBV7-9 and J is TRBJ2-7, with D tentatively TRBD1 or TRBD2 (5 bases each). The TCR comes from a man younger than 35 who received the YFV17D yellow fever vaccine. The DNA of the CDR3 is TGTGCCAGCAGCCCCGGGGCCCCCTACGAGCAGTACTTC. Translating it yields CASSPGAPYEQYF.